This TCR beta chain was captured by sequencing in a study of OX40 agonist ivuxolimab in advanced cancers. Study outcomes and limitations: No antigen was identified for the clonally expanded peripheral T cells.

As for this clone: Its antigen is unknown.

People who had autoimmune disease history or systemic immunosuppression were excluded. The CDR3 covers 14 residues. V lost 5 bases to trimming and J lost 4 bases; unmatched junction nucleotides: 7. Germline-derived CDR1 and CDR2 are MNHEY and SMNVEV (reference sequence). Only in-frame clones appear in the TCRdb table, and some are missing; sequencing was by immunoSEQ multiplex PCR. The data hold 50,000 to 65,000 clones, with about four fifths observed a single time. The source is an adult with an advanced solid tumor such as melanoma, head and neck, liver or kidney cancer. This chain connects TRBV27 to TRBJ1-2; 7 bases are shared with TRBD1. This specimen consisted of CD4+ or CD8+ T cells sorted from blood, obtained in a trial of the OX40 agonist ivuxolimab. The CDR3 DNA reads TGTGCCAGCAGTCCGAGACAGGGCCCCTATGGCTACACCTTC. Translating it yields CASSPRQGPYGYTF.